This is a list of T cell receptor beta chains from one sample in a study of T cells in Graves' hyperthyroidism and ophthalmopathy. TCRdb ran MiXCR on the multiplex PCR reads and lists one entry per CDR3 protein. The table lists 400,000 to 500,000 distinct CDR3 sequences, around 13% of them singletons, with less than 6.5% in the top ten. The material sequenced was blood. All receptors come from a woman younger than 35 with Graves' hyperthyroidism. The CDR3 runs from the conserved cysteine through the conserved F or W. D genes are given only for firm matches. Part of the rows lack a size; the others show once, few, many or a class for expanded clones.

>TRBJ2-5|NA|TRBD2|TRBV5-1
CASSLGPSGTQETQYF
TGCGCCAGCAGCTTGGGGCCTAGCGGAACACAAGAGACCCAGTACTTC
>TRBJ2-7|once|TRBD1|TRBV5-1
CASSLDPRRRGYEQYF
TGCGCCAGCAGCTTGGATCCTCGACGCAGGGGGTACGAGCAGTACTTC
>TRBJ2-7|many|TRBD1|TRBV25-1
CASSEDPFGQASYEQYF
TGTGCCAGCAGTGAAGATCCGTTTGGACAGGCTTCCTACGAGCAGTACTTC
>TRBJ1-5|many|NA|TRBV6-2/TRBV6-3
CASSYVGSNQPQHF
TGTGCCAGCAGTTATGTCGGTAGCAATCAGCCCCAGCATTTT
>TRBJ1-5|many|TRBD1|TRBV27
CASSRTGRYQPQHF
TGTGCCAGCAGTAGGACAGGAAGATATCAGCCCCAGCATTTT
>TRBJ2-7|many|TRBD2|TRBV28
CASSSPSGRTYEQYF
TGTGCCAGCAGTTCTCCTAGCGGGAGGACCTACGAGCAGTACTTC
>TRBJ2-3|NA|TRBD1|TRBV6-1
CASRPRDRVADTQYF
TGTGCCAGCAGGCCCCGGGACAGGGTTGCAGATACGCAGTATTTT
>TRBJ1-2|few|NA|TRBV25-1
CASRGVLGYTF
TGTGCCAGCAGGGGAGTTTTAGGCTACACCTTC
>TRBJ1-1|many|NA|TRBV10-3
CAISESTREAFF
TGTGCCATCAGTGAGTCGACCAGGGAAGCTTTCTTT
>TRBJ2-7|many|NA|TRBV28
CASTTDGSYEQYF
TGTGCCAGCACCACGGACGGATCCTACGAGCAGTACTTC
>TRBJ1-2|many|NA|TRBV6-1
CASSGGDTSIWGYTF
TGTGCCAGCAGTGGAGGGGACACTTCAATCTGGGGCTACACCTTC
>TRBJ1-1|NA|TRBD1|TRBV5-8
CASSWGTGGSWTEAFF
TGTGCCAGCAGCTGGGGGACAGGGGGCTCGTGGACTGAAGCTTTCTTT
>TRBJ2-6|once|NA|TRBV6-9
CASSFGGFSGANVLTF
TGTGCCAGCAGTTTCGGCGGTTTCTCTGGGGCCAACGTCCTGACTTTC
>TRBJ2-3|NA|NA|TRBV6-2/TRBV6-3
CASSSRVGGQGTGGPTDTQYF
TGTGCCAGCAGTTCCCGCGTAGGGGGACAGGGTACGGGGGGGCCCACAGATACGCAGTATTTT
>TRBJ2-3|many|NA|TRBV7-3
CASSQGWDTQYF
TGTGCCAGCAGCCAAGGCTGGGATACGCAGTATTTT
>TRBJ1-5|NA|TRBD1|TRBV27
CASSLRGQGGNQPQHF
TGTGCCAGCAGTTTAAGAGGACAGGGGGGCAATCAGCCCCAGCATTTT
>TRBJ2-7|many|TRBD2|TRBV4-3
CASSQGLAGGYEQYF
TGCGCCAGCAGCCAAGGCCTAGCGGGAGGCTACGAGCAGTACTTC
>TRBJ2-5|many|NA|TRBV20-1
CSAHPTGGGETQYF
TGCAGTGCTCACCCGACGGGTGGGGGAGAGACCCAGTACTTC
>TRBJ1-2|many|TRBD1|TRBV29-1
CSVAPSGGWGYTF
TGCAGCGTCGCGCCCTCAGGGGGCTGGGGCTACACCTTC
>TRBJ2-1|few|TRBD2|TRBV7-9
CASSLFRRGLAASSYNEQFF
TGTGCCAGCAGCTTATTTAGACGGGGACTAGCGGCGTCTTCCTACAATGAGCAGTTCTTC
>TRBJ1-2|NA|NA|TRBV28
CASSLRSDGYTF
TGTGCCAGCAGTTTGAGGTCAGATGGCTACACCTTC
>TRBJ1-1|many|NA|TRBV20-1
CSASPFDSSNTEAFF
TGCAGTGCTAGTCCCTTCGACAGTTCTAACACTGAAGCTTTCTTT
>TRBJ1-4|many|NA|TRBV2
CASWAGRGNEKLFF
TGTGCCAGCTGGGCAGGGAGGGGTAATGAAAAACTGTTTTTT
>TRBJ1-5|few|TRBD1|TRBV19
CASSPFQGGQGYQQPQHF
TGTGCCAGTAGCCCCTTTCAAGGGGGACAGGGCTATCAACAGCCCCAGCATTTT
>TRBJ2-3|many|NA|TRBV2
CASSVAGQGTDTQYF
TGTGCCAGCAGTGTGGCAGGGCAAGGCACAGATACGCAGTATTTT
>TRBJ1-1|many|NA|TRBV20-1
CSARVGRALNTEAFF
TGCAGTGCTAGGGTCGGCAGGGCCTTAAACACTGAAGCTTTCTTT
>TRBJ1-2|many|TRBD1|TRBV10-2
CASSEGQGTGYGYTF
TGCGCCAGCAGTGAGGGACAGGGGACTGGCTATGGCTACACCTTC
>TRBJ2-3|many|TRBD2|TRBV5-6
CASSVGLAGAQYF
TGTGCCAGCAGCGTGGGACTAGCGGGTGCGCAGTATTTT
>TRBJ2-3|many|NA|TRBV28
CASSSGSPGAGDTDTQYF
TGTGCCAGCAGTTCGGGCTCGCCGGGGGCAGGCGACACAGATACGCAGTATTTT
>TRBJ2-1|few|NA|TRBV29-1
CSGALAGHSYNEQFF
TGCAGCGGGGCTCTCGCGGGCCATTCTTACAATGAGCAGTTCTTC
>TRBJ2-7|many|NA|TRBV2
CASTGLPISYEQYF
TGTGCCAGCACGGGACTCCCGATCTCCTACGAGCAGTACTTC